The 32 T cell receptor beta chains below come from one sample, sequenced in a study of OX40 agonist ivuxolimab in advanced cancers. The repertoire was sequenced with immunoSEQ multiplex PCR; TCRdb's copy has only in-frame clones and lacks some. The data hold around 63,000 clones, with more than 70% observed a single time. This material consisted of CD4+ or CD8+ T cells sorted from blood, taken in a trial of the OX40 agonist ivuxolimab. The source is an adult with an advanced solid tumor such as melanoma, head and neck, liver or kidney cancer.

The V call is TRBV5-8, the J call TRBJ2-7; TRBD1 is a possible D gene (6 bases). Germline CDR1 and CDR2: SGHTS and YDEGEE. CDR3 length: 14 amino acids. V lost 4 bases and J 1 base, leaving 12 bases between the germline ends. In DNA form, the CDR3 reads TGTGCCAGCAGCAAAACGACAGGATCCTACGAGCAGTACTTC. This encodes CASSKTTGSYEQYF.

The chain is built from TRBV6-5 and TRBJ2-7; D is undetermined. With 2 bases removed from V and 3 bases from J, the gap between germline ends came to 11 bases. Germline V gene sequence: CDR1 MNHEY, CDR2 SVGAGI. The CDR3 covers 14 residues. The CDR3 nucleotides read TGTGCCAGCAGTTACCTAGGCCGATACTACGAGCAGTACTTC. Protein product: CASSYLGRYYEQYF.

This clone was picked up one time. The chain has TRBV5-5 and TRBJ1-4; 8 bases are shared with TRBD1. The CDR3 loop spans 17 amino acids. The germline V gene encodes CDR1 SGHKS and CDR2 YYEKEE (reference sequence). Unmatched junction bases numbered 11, after V lost 3 bases and J lost 4 bases. CDR3 bases: TGTGCCAGCAGCTATCTATTATTGGGACAGGATAATGAAAAACTGTTTTTT. It encodes CASSYLLLGQDNEKLFF. Based on the CDR3 plus reference TRBV5-5 and TRBJ1-4, the full variable domain is DAGVTQSPTHLIKTRGQQVTLRCSPISGHKSVSWYQQVLGQGPQFIFQYYEKEERGRGNFPDRFSARQFPNYSSELNVNALLLGDSALYLCASSYLLLGQDNEKLFFGSGTQLSVL.

This clone came up a few times. The chain is built from TRBV7-8 and TRBJ2-5; 7 positions match TRBD1. The CDR3 is 12 residues long. With V trimmed by 5 bases and J by 4 bases, 1 base remained unmatched. Per germline, CDR1 SGHVS and CDR2 FQNEAQ. The CDR3 here is CASSRDRETQYF. In DNA form, the CDR3 reads TGTGCCAGCAGCCGGGACAGAGAGACCCAGTACTTC.

The sample holds one count of this clone. This chain joins TRBV6-4 and TRBJ2-3; D is unresolved. Germline loops: CDR1 MRHNA, CDR2 SNTAGT. This CDR3 spans 13 amino acids. Between the trimmed V and J ends, which lost 2 bases and 5 bases, there was a span of 8 bases. CDR3 in amino acids: CASSDSPKDTQYF. The CDR3 bases are TGTGCCAGCAGTGACAGTCCCAAAGATACGCAGTATTTT.

This clone was seen more than once but under ten times. The J gene is TRBJ2-5, the V gene TRBV19, with a weak D call TRBD1 (6 bases). The CDR3 spans 14 residues. Germline V CDR1 and CDR2: LNHDA, SQIVND (reference sequence). Trimming removed 4 bases at V and 5 bases at J, with 14 bases between. The CDR3 spells CASSRTDLDETQYF. The CDR3 nucleotides are TGTGCCAGTAGTAGGACAGACTTAGACGAGACCCAGTACTTC.

The chain carries TRBV5-1 and TRBJ2-5; D might be TRBD1 (6 bases). This CDR3 contains 15 residues. Trimming left V 1 base short and J 6 bases short, with 16 bases between. Per the germline V gene, CDR1 is SGHRS and CDR2 is YFSETQ. The CDR3 protein is CASSLSPGEGKTQYF. The CDR3 nucleotides read TGCGCCAGCAGCTTGAGCCCAGGGGAAGGAAAGACCCAGTACTTC.

J is TRBJ2-7 and V is TRBV19; 8 positions agree with TRBD2. The CDR3 is made up of 15 amino acids. Germline V gene sequence: CDR1 LNHDA, CDR2 SQIVND (reference sequence). Germline trimming cut 4 bases from V and 4 bases from J; bases unmatched to any gene: 9. CDR3 nucleotides: TGTGCCAGTAGTAATGCTCGGGGGGGGAAATACGAGCAGTACTTC. It yields the protein CASSNARGGKYEQYF.

The CDR3 DNA sequence: TGTGCCAGCAGCTTATCTGGGAGCTCACCCCTCCACTTT. Its protein product is CASSLSGSSPLHF. The chain combines TRBV7-3 with TRBJ1-6; no firm D call. This CDR3 region has 13 residues. Trimming cost V 2 bases and J 10 bases, with 9 bases left between them. Germline values: CDR1 SGHTA, CDR2 FQGTGA.

The gene calls are TRBV9 and TRBJ2-5, with TRBD2 matching 7 bases. This CDR3 is built from 16 residues. V gave up 3 bases and J gave up 1 base; unmatched junction bases: 9. Germline CDR1 is SGDLS and CDR2 is YYNGEE. The CDR3 loop reads CASSGGALAVQETQYF. For the CDR3, the DNA is TGTGCCAGCAGCGGGGGCGCGCTAGCGGTCCAAGAGACCCAGTACTTC.

The chain carries TRBV10-3 and TRBJ2-7; no reliable D call. V lost 3 bases and J lost 3, with 12 bases in between. The CDR3 is 14 amino acids. Per the germline V gene, CDR1 is ENHRY and CDR2 is SYGVKD. The CDR3 DNA sequence: TGTGCCATCAGTGATGGTCAGGACGTCTACGAGCAGTACTTC. This translates into CAISDGQDVYEQYF.

The chain uses TRBV2 and TRBJ2-5; D might be TRBD1 (5 bases). V gave up 8 bases and J gave up 1 base, with 5 bases separating them. The CDR3 contains 11 residues. The germline gives CDR1 SNHLY, CDR2 FYNNEI. The CDR3 coding sequence is TGTGCCAGCGGGGCCCAAGAGACCCAGTACTTC. Residues: CASGAQETQYF.

The chain links TRBV28 to TRBJ2-5; D may be TRBD1 (5 bases). With 6 bases removed from V and 4 bases from J, the gap between germline ends came to 9 bases. Germline-derived CDR1 and CDR2 are MDHEN and SYDVKM. This CDR3 is built from 12 residues. Written as DNA, the CDR3 is TGTGCCAGCAGGGAAAGGGGAGAGACCCAGTACTTC. It translates to CASRERGETQYF.

J is TRBJ2-3 and V is TRBV7-9, with 10 bases aligning to TRBD2. The trim removed 5 bases at V and 4 bases at J, leaving 9 bases unmatched. This CDR3 has 16 residues. Per germline, CDR1 SEHNR and CDR2 FQNEAQ (reference sequence). This CDR3 reads CASSRTRLAGADTQYF. The CDR3 DNA is TGTGCCAGCAGCCGCACCCGTCTAGCGGGAGCAGATACGCAGTATTTT.

J is TRBJ2-6 and V is TRBV27, with 10 bases aligning to TRBD1. The J segment lost 4 bases and the V segment lost 4 bases, leaving 7 bases of the junction unmatched. The germline gives CDR1 MNHEY, CDR2 SMNVEV (reference sequence). CDR3 size: 17 residues. The CDR3 region has the DNA TGTGCCAGCAGTTCCGGGACAGGGGCTCCCGGGGCCAACGTCCTGACTTTC. It is translated as CASSSGTGAPGANVLTF.

This clone has a single count. The J gene is TRBJ2-3, the V gene TRBV7-6; possible D gene TRBD2, 6 bases. The ends were cut back, 2 bases at V and 1 base at J, with 16 bases in the middle. This CDR3 comprises 17 residues. Germline V gives CDR1 SGHVS, CDR2 FNYEAQ. The CDR3 bases are TGTGCCAGCAGCTTACCGAGACTAGTGGGCGGCACAGATACGCAGTATTTT. It codes for CASSLPRLVGGTDTQYF.

The V and J genes are TRBV18 and TRBJ2-3; 8 positions agree with TRBD2. The CDR3 covers 17 residues. V lost 0 bases and J lost 2; bases outside the gene matches: 7. Germline CDR1 reads KGHSH; CDR2 reads LQKENI. This CDR3 is CASSPPGTRGLTDTQYF. DNA for the CDR3: TGTGCCAGCTCACCACCGGGGACTAGAGGCCTCACAGATACGCAGTATTTT.

The chain has TRBV11-1 and TRBJ2-1; D ambiguous. The CDR3 covers 13 residues. Trimming left V 1 base short and J 4 bases short, with 5 bases between. Germline V lookup: CDR1 SGHAT, CDR2 FQDESV (reference sequence). The DNA for the CDR3 is TGTGCCAGCAGCTTAGGACGGTACAATGAGCAGTTCTTC. Protein: CASSLGRYNEQFF. Variable domain in full (rest from reference TRBV11-1 and TRBJ2-1): EAEVAQSPRYKITEKSQAVAFWCDPISGHATLYWYRQILGQGPELLVQFQDESVVDDSQLPKDRFSAERLKGVDSTLKIQPAELGDSAMYLCASSLGRYNEQFFGPGTRLTVL.

The rearrangement joins TRBV2 to TRBJ2-7; possible D gene TRBD2, 5 bases. CDR1 and CDR2 (germline): SNHLY, FYNNEI. This CDR3 has 12 amino acids. Trimming cost V 5 bases and J 6 bases, with 11 bases left between them. CDR3 DNA sequence: TGTGCCAGCAGTTTACTAGTGGTCGAGCAGTACTTC. Translating gives CASSLLVVEQYF.

This chain joins TRBV7-2 and TRBJ2-7, with D hard to call. CDR3 length: 15 residues. The V and J ends lost 0 bases and 2 bases respectively, with 11 bases between them. Germline CDR1 and CDR2: SGHTA and FQGNSA. CDR3: CASSLAAAGTYEQYF. CDR3 nucleotide sequence: TGTGCCAGCAGCTTAGCGGCGGCAGGTACCTACGAGCAGTACTTC.

The chain combines TRBV19 with TRBJ1-2; possibly TRBD1 for D (6 bases). Trimming removed 1 base at V and 4 bases at J, with 13 bases between. This CDR3 region has 15 residues. Germline loops: CDR1 LNHDA, CDR2 SQIVND (reference sequence). CDR3 sequence (DNA): TGTGCCAGTAGTATAGCTCACAGGGCGGGCTATGGCTACACCTTC. This sequence encodes CASSIAHRAGYGYTF.

V gene TRBV7-9 combines with J gene TRBJ1-6, with a tentative D call TRBD1 (5 bases). This CDR3 is 14 amino acids long. Trimming left V 6 bases short and J 9 bases short, with 15 bases between. The germline V gene encodes CDR1 SEHNR and CDR2 FQNEAQ (reference sequence). The CDR3 protein is CASSSGAGLSPLHF. The CDR3 nucleotides read TGTGCCAGCAGTTCTGGGGCAGGTCTTTCACCCCTCCACTTT.

For this clone: Its ends do not fully match the called genes, so a read error is possible. The same CDR3 arises from other DNA sequences in this sample as well. V and J are TRBV2 and TRBJ2-7, with 7 bases that match TRBD1. Germline V gene data show CDR1 as SNHLY and CDR2 as FYNNEI. CDR3 size: 14 residues. In nucleotides, the CDR3 is TGTGCTAGCAGTGCGACAGGGCTTTACTACGAGCAGTACTTC. It is translated as CASSATGLYYEQYF.

This clone appeared a single time. The chain has TRBV11-3 and TRBJ2-1; possibly TRBD1 for D (5 bases). There are 15 residues in the CDR3. CDR1 and CDR2 (germline): SGHNT, YENEEA. Trimming cost V 5 bases and J 7 bases, with 18 bases left between them. CDR3 DNA sequence: TGTGCCAGCAGCCTAGGTGTCCTAGGGGTTAATGAGCAGTTCTTC. It yields the protein CASSLGVLGVNEQFF.

The chain carries TRBV6-6 and TRBJ2-2; D remains unclear. Germline V gene lookup returns CDR1 MNHNY and CDR2 SVGAGI (reference sequence). The CDR3 is made up of 16 amino acids. V lost 6 bases to trimming and J lost 6 bases, with 20 bases between them. The CDR3 spells CASRETWALGPGELFF. In nucleotides, the CDR3 is TGTGCCAGCAGGGAAACGTGGGCCTTGGGTCCCGGGGAGCTGTTTTTT.

The CDR3 loop is CASSKDRYGNQPQHF. The CDR3 DNA sequence: TGTGCCAGCAGTAAAGACAGGTACGGCAATCAGCCCCAGCATTTT. The chain combines TRBV6-1 with TRBJ1-5; D is possibly TRBD1 (6 bases). Germline CDR1 reads MNHNS; CDR2 reads SASEGT. The V gene lost 5 bases and the J gene lost 2 bases, with 13 bases spanning the gap. This CDR3 is built from 15 residues.

V is TRBV2 and J is TRBJ1-2, with 9 bases matching TRBD1. There are 15 residues in the CDR3. V shed 1 base and J 8 bases; nucleotides not matched to a gene: 8. The germline V gene has CDR1 SNHLY and CDR2 FYNNEI. The CDR3 reads CASSEGRGTGFGYTF. CDR3 coding DNA: TGTGCCAGCAGTGAAGGGCGTGGGACAGGGTTCGGCTACACCTTC.

This chain links TRBV5-6 with TRBJ1-2; 8 bases line up with TRBD1. After removal of 7 bases from V and 8 bases from J, the junction contained 13 bases not matched to a gene. The CDR3 spans 14 residues. Germline V gene lookup returns CDR1 SGHDT and CDR2 YYEEEE. The CDR3 region has the DNA TGTGCCAGCGCGTTTGGTCGGACAGGGTTGGGCTACACCTTC. Translation gives CASAFGRTGLGYTF.

This clone appeared a single time. The chain has TRBV28 and TRBJ2-4, with D uncertain. The CDR3 is 13 amino acids. V was trimmed by 5 bases and J by 0 bases, leaving 5 bases between them. Looked up from germline, CDR1 is MDHEN and CDR2 is SYDVKM. For the CDR3, the DNA is TGTGCCAGCAGTCAAGTAGCCAAAAACATTCAGTACTTC. Its protein is CASSQVAKNIQYF.

This clone occurred a few times. The V gene is TRBV7-9, the J gene TRBJ1-1, with D unresolved. This CDR3 is 12 amino acids long. CDR1 is SEHNR and CDR2 is FQNEAQ in the germline V gene (reference sequence). V gave up 5 bases and J gave up 5 bases, with 9 bases separating them. The CDR3 DNA follows: TGTGCCAGCAGCACCACCGGGACTGAAGCTTTCTTT. As protein: CASSTTGTEAFF.

This chain joins TRBV9 and TRBJ2-7, with D uncertain. The V gene's germline CDR1 is SGDLS and CDR2 YYNGEE. Trimming cost V 0 bases and J 3 bases, with 10 bases left between them. The CDR3 is made up of 14 amino acids. CDR3: CASSVGGSDYEQYF. The CDR3 region has the DNA TGTGCCAGCAGCGTAGGTGGATCCGACTACGAGCAGTACTTC.

This clone was counted a single time. The chain employs TRBV28 and TRBJ1-5; D is ambiguous. This CDR3 contains 15 residues. Germline CDR1 is MDHEN and CDR2 is SYDVKM. Trimming removed 6 bases from V and 4 bases from J, with 16 bases in between. The CDR3 sequence is CASSPSGILNQPQHF. CDR3 bases: TGTGCCAGCAGCCCTTCGGGGATTTTAAATCAGCCCCAGCATTTT.